The T cell receptor (beta chain) described here comes from a study of identical twins (dated by TCRdb to 2016 to 2018). Describing the broader study: TCR alpha and beta repertoires from monozygotic twins, unrelated adults of various ages and cord blood were deep-sequenced to test whether fetal clonotypes persist. To rule out contamination, replicate twin experiments were performed at different times with different library preparation protocols. Overall study outcomes, separate from this receptor: Invariant T cells such as MAIT and iNKT could partly confound zero-insertion analyses, although diverse VJ usage argued against such confounding for most clonotypes. Compared with coincidental sharing between unrelated individuals, an excess of low generation-probability sequences was observed among out-of-frame TCR alpha sequences shared between twins. Abundant cord blood beta clonotypes carried fewer insertions; young adult naive repertoires showed a weaker similar trend, while memory repertoires showed none. In beta out-of-frame sequences, excess twin sharing was weaker, because having fewer shared sequences lowered the signal-to-noise ratio. Because the same donors could not be followed over many years, the conclusions relied on cross-sectional statistical analysis. Out-of-frame TCR alpha sharing in monozygotic twins was systematically underestimated by recombination models, whereas sharing between unrelated individuals was in agreement with the recombination models.

Receptors were amplified or captured by 5' RACE. Sequencing took place on an Illumina HiSeq 2000. Template switching introduced a universal primer binding site; the final cDNA contained a unique molecular identifier, enabling accurate counting of TCR cDNA molecules. Specific primers in the conserved constant-segment region were used to synthesize first-strand cDNA for TCR alpha and beta chains. Each cDNA library was double barcoded, with a SMART-Mk sample barcode plus Illumina barcodes, to control for contamination. TruSeq adapter sequences, together with Illumina sample barcodes, were added in two successive PCR steps. TCR alpha and beta cDNA libraries were sequenced on the Illumina HiSeq platform with custom primers. As for how the authors treated the data: MiGEC processed the raw reads to extract unique molecular identifiers, while MiXCR was used to determine the CDR3 positions. For each individual, recombination models were inferred using an EM algorithm with the repgenHMM and IGoR tools. Shared clonotype analysis was performed with the tcR package in R, normalizing sharing by the product of cloneset sizes. To study raw recombination free of thymic and clonal selection effects, out-of-frame nonproductive sequences were analyzed. The raw public reads went through TCRdb reprocessing: fastp at Q25, MiXCR clone calling, in-frame beta chains kept. Duplicate CDR3 protein sequences are folded into a single record with the most common DNA and genes. TCRdb's processing, not the authors' own work, is the source of the V and J calls. The sample table lists more than 1.5 million distinct CDR3 sequences, less than 35% of them with a count of one. Of the sample, approximately 0.25% falls within the top ten clones.

Points on this clonotype: What antigen it recognizes has not been identified. Base-call qualities are not available, and no considerably larger clone is one nucleotide away.

Reading from cysteine to phenylalanine, the CDR3 counts 12 amino acids. The CDR3 DNA has 36 bases and is translated from base 1. All donors were healthy Caucasians. The sequence joins TRBV21-1 to TRBJ2-2. TRBV21-1 is designated a pseudogene. This receptor was identified in a newborn girl in good health. Sequenced: cord blood. The CDR3 protein is CASKASTGELFF. The sequenced DNA: TGTGCCAGCAAGGCATCCACCGGGGAGCTGTTTTTT.